What follows are 19 T cell receptor beta chains derived from one specimen sequenced in a study of shared clonotypes between healthy human individuals. Profiling relied on immunoSEQ multiplex PCR, and the TCRdb table lists in-frame clones only, not all of them. The sample carries about 2.4 million clones, around nine tenths recorded once. What was sequenced was naive CD4+ T cells sorted from blood. The subset was: CD45RA+ positively selected. These receptor sequences come from a man between 18 and 35 years old in good health.

This chain connects TRBV10-3 to TRBJ1-3; possible D gene TRBD1, 6 bases. From germline, CDR1 is ENHRY and CDR2 SYGVKD. The CDR3 contains 15 residues. V gave up 0 bases and J gave up 2 bases, with 8 bases separating them. The CDR3 sequence: CAISESNRAGNTIYF. CDR3 DNA sequence: TGTGCCATCAGTGAGTCCAACAGGGCTGGAAACACCATATATTTT.

V gene TRBV19 combines with J gene TRBJ1-1; D uncertain. The V gene lost 1 base and the J gene lost 2 bases, with 8 bases spanning the gap. CDR3 length equals 14 residues. From germline, CDR1 is LNHDA and CDR2 SQIVND (reference sequence). The CDR3 loop is CASSIVSENTEAFF. The DNA of the CDR3 is TGTGCCAGTAGTATAGTGTCAGAAAACACTGAAGCTTTCTTT.

The V call is TRBV29-1, the J call TRBJ2-3; TRBD2 might be the D (5 bases). Germline V lookup: CDR1 SQVTM, CDR2 ANQGSEA. V lost 7 bases and J lost 0, with 14 bases in between. This CDR3 has 14 residues. CDR3 DNA: TGCAGCGGTGGTGCCCAGCGGAGCACAGATACGCAGTATTTT. The encoded protein is CSGGAQRSTDTQYF.

The rearrangement links TRBV7-9 to TRBJ1-6; possibly TRBD1 for D (6 bases). The CDR3 totals 15 residues. Trimming pared 5 bases from V and 7 bases from J, leaving 15 bases between. Germline-derived CDR1 and CDR2 are SEHNR and FQNEAQ (reference sequence). CDR3 sequence reads: CASSGDWTENSPLHF. CDR3 bases: TGTGCCAGCAGCGGAGATTGGACAGAAAATTCACCCCTCCACTTT.

The chain is built from TRBV7-9 and TRBJ2-2; D is uncertain. The CDR3 has 15 amino acids. V lost 5 bases to trimming and J lost 1 base, with 11 bases between them. From germline, CDR1 is SEHNR and CDR2 FQNEAQ (reference sequence). CDR3 nucleotide sequence: TGTGCCAGCAGCGACGGACGTAAGAACACCGGGGAGCTGTTTTTT. Encoded protein: CASSDGRKNTGELFF.

This chain joins TRBV7-9 and TRBJ1-4; D is perhaps TRBD1 (6 bases). From germline, CDR1 is SEHNR and CDR2 FQNEAQ (reference sequence). The CDR3 totals 14 residues. V lost 4 bases to trimming and J lost 4 bases, with 10 bases between them. The CDR3: CASSSLDSNEKLFF. For the CDR3, the DNA is TGTGCCAGCAGCTCTCTGGACAGTAATGAAAAACTGTTTTTT.

The chain couples TRBV5-1 to TRBJ1-4; possible D gene TRBD1, 6 bases. V was trimmed by 0 bases and J by 4 bases, leaving 16 bases between them. The CDR3 is 17 residues long. The germline gives CDR1 SGHRS, CDR2 YFSETQ. The CDR3 sequence: CASSLGALGTINEKLFF. CDR3 bases: TGCGCCAGCAGCTTGGGGGCACTTGGGACAATTAATGAAAAACTGTTTTTT.

Details on this clone: Other DNA sequences in the sample encode the same CDR3. The V and J genes are TRBV19 and TRBJ2-3, with TRBD1 identical over 10 bases. V trimming: 3 bases; J trimming: 3 bases; junction bases outside the gene matches: 3. Germline V CDR1 and CDR2: LNHDA, SQIVND (reference sequence). The CDR3 spans 15 residues. For the CDR3, the DNA is TGTGCCAGTAGTATCCCGGGACAGGGGACAGATACGCAGTATTTT. Translating gives CASSIPGQGTDTQYF.

Comments on this clone: The sample holds other DNA sequences that translate to the same CDR3. The V gene is TRBV5-1, the J gene TRBJ2-5; tentative D call: TRBD1 (6 bases). The J call may be wrong; the DNA end is better matched by TRBJ2-7. This CDR3 region has 13 residues. Germline CDR1 is SGHRS and CDR2 is YFSETQ. CDR3 loop: CASSLGTVYEQYF. CDR3 sequence (DNA): TGCGCCAGCAGCTTGGGGACAGTTTACGAGCAGTACTTC.

This clone was counted between two and nine times. The chain carries TRBV27 and TRBJ2-5; perhaps TRBD2 as D (5 bases). The ends were cut back, 3 bases at V and 4 bases at J, with 12 bases in the middle. This CDR3 has 14 residues. Germline assignment: CDR1 MNHEY and CDR2 SMNVEV (reference sequence). The CDR3 DNA follows: TGTGCCAGCAGTTTGCGCTGGGGAGTAGAGACCCAGTACTTC. Protein product: CASSLRWGVETQYF.

CDR3: CASSLAPFDTEAFF. The CDR3 DNA sequence: TGTGCCAGCAGCTTAGCACCTTTCGACACTGAAGCTTTCTTT. This sequence joins TRBV7-8 and TRBJ1-1; D gene ambiguous. Trimming took 0 bases from V and 3 from J, leaving 8 bases between them. The CDR3 length is 14 residues. CDR1 is SGHVS and CDR2 is FQNEAQ in the germline V gene.

V is TRBV4-3 and J is TRBJ1-2; a possible D gene is TRBD1 (5 bases). Germline CDR1 is LGHNA and CDR2 is YSLEER. This CDR3 contains 12 residues. The V end lost 4 bases, the J end lost 2 bases, and 5 bases lay between the germline ends. The CDR3 here is CASSPGNYGYTF. The CDR3 DNA reads as TGCGCCAGCAGCCCAGGGAACTATGGCTACACCTTC.

The rearrangement links TRBV28 to TRBJ1-6; D ambiguous. The germline V and J ends were trimmed by 5 bases and 10 bases, with 21 bases remaining between them. Germline V gives CDR1 MDHEN, CDR2 SYDVKM. The CDR3 totals 16 residues. The CDR3 DNA sequence: TGTGCCAGCAGTCTAACCCCGCAGAGCAGTTGGTCACCCCTCCACTTT. It is translated as CASSLTPQSSWSPLHF.

The J gene is TRBJ2-1, the V gene TRBV5-1; D gene uncertain. The length of the CDR3 is 16 residues. The V gene's germline CDR1 is SGHRS and CDR2 YFSETQ. The V end was cut by 0 bases, the J end by 7 bases, with 17 bases between. CDR3 nucleotides: TGCGCCAGCAGCTTGGTGCCGACCCCTGAGGTGAATGAGCAGTTCTTC. It codes for CASSLVPTPEVNEQFF.

The V gene is TRBV6-5, the J gene TRBJ1-1; TRBD1 aligns across 9 bases. CDR1 and CDR2 (germline): MNHEY, SVGAGI. Trimming removed 6 bases from V and 4 bases from J; junction bases left unmatched: 6. This CDR3 is built from 14 residues. The CDR3 bases are TGTGCCAGCAGCCGGGACAGGGTCGGCACTGAAGCTTTCTTT. This gives the protein CASSRDRVGTEAFF.

The chain combines TRBV15 with TRBJ1-2; 9 bases align to TRBD1. V lost 5 bases, J lost 6 bases, and 7 bases stayed unmatched. The CDR3 loop spans 14 amino acids. Germline CDR1 and CDR2: LNHNV and YYDKDF (reference sequence). The DNA for the CDR3 is TGTGCCACCAGCGTCACAGGGACAGGGAATGGCTACACCTTC. Amino acid sequence: CATSVTGTGNGYTF.

This rearrangement joins TRBV10-3 to TRBJ2-6, with D perhaps TRBD2 (5 bases). The germline gives CDR1 ENHRY, CDR2 SYGVKD. This CDR3 is built from 18 residues. V lost 11 bases and J lost 0, with 23 bases in between. In nucleotides, the CDR3 is TGTGCCGCCGAGACCAAAAAGGGAGAGAGCTCTGGGGCCAACGTCCTGACTTTC. This translates into CAAETKKGESSGANVLTF.

The rearrangement joins TRBV6-6 to TRBJ2-5; TRBD2 agrees at 7 bases. V shed 8 bases and J 4 bases; nucleotides not matched to a gene: 4. There are 12 residues in the CDR3. CDR1 and CDR2 from the germline V gene are MNHNY and SVGAGI (reference sequence). The CDR3 region is CASGRVLETQYF. CDR3 DNA sequence: TGTGCCAGCGGGAGGGTGCTAGAGACCCAGTACTTC.

V and J are TRBV6-1 and TRBJ2-1, with unresolved D. Trimming pared 7 bases from V and 7 bases from J, leaving 11 bases between. The CDR3 loop spans 12 amino acids. Germline CDR1 reads MNHNS; CDR2 reads SASEGT. Here the CDR3 DNA reads TGTGCCAGCATAGAGAGTTCTAATGAGCAGTTCTTC. Translation gives CASIESSNEQFF.